The T cell receptor (beta chain) under discussion was sequenced for a study of T-cell memory formation after mild COVID-19. This clonotype has more than one count but fewer than ten. What it binds is not known. CDR3 length: 14 residues. After removal of 5 bases from V and 8 bases from J, the junction contained 7 bases not matched to a gene. Germline V lookup: CDR1 SEHNR, CDR2 FQNEAQ (reference sequence). Notes on the study in general: Clones that contracted from day 15 to 85 were balanced CD4/CD8, while later expanders leaned CD4+.

TCRdb passed the 5' RACE reads through MiXCR, listing each CDR3 protein once. Of around 300,000 distinct CDR3 sequences in the sample, 8% to 9% were seen once. Sequencing input: PBMCs or a T cell subset sorted from them (not recorded which). The J gene is TRBJ1-4, the V gene TRBV7-9; 8 bases are shared with TRBD1. This sequence originates from a man younger than 30 who had mild COVID-19 (a few samples of this study predate the infection). Cell type and time point are not known. The DNA of the CDR3 is TGTGCCAGCAGCCCCTCAGGGGGCCGGGAAAAACTGTTTTTT. Translating it yields CASSPSGGREKLFF.